This T cell receptor beta chain stems from a study of T cells in localized non-small cell lung cancer (dated by TCRdb to between 2020 and 2021). Regarding the research as a whole: T cell repertoires of a few hundred early-stage NSCLC patients were analyzed, with tumors being compared against uninvolved tumor-adjacent lungs. The cohort comprised roughly 240 treatment-naïve NSCLC patients with resected, localized lung tumors. The mean age of the NSCLC patients was about 64 years, with roughly 120 men and around 110 women.

Taken from the germline V gene, the CDR1 and CDR2 loops are SGHNT and YENEEA. V lost 1 base and J lost 7 bases; the stretch between them is 19 bases long. The CDR3 sequence holds 16 residues, the cysteine and phenylalanine included. Just the 48-base CDR3 DNA is kept, in frame starting at base 1. General findings and caveats noted by the study authors: Because the study design was exploratory, TCR variables were selected using unadjusted p-values without false-discovery rate correction. Higher T cell density in blood was associated with longer overall survival, whereas higher clonality in adjacent lung was associated with shorter survival. Because multi-region tumor sequencing was not performed, intratumor heterogeneity could not be ruled out. Uninvolved tumor-adjacent lung showed the highest T cell clonality, higher than tumor, which suggests more focused antigenic responses in the uninvolved tumor-adjacent lung. A median of around 50 of the top 100 tumor clones were detected in paired uninvolved adjacent lung, and some 29 of these tumor clones were also found among the top 100 clones of the paired uninvolved adjacent lung.

The immunoSEQ Assay was used to sequence TCR beta CDR3 regions from DNA. The study's own analysis went as follows. To compute T cell density, TCR beta template counts were normalized to usable DNA, which was estimated by amplifying housekeeping genes. The preseqR package was used to estimate richness by extrapolating to 400,000 templates for PBMC samples and to 120,000 templates for tissue samples. Clonality was defined by subtracting Pielou's evenness from one. Differential abundance testing on productive amino-acid clonotypes, with a minimum total count of 5 and an alpha of 0.1, was used to identify tissue-enriched TCRs. The Jaccard Index and the Morisita Overlap Index were used to measure how much the repertoires overlapped between compartments. GLIPH clustered TCR beta CDR3s with public tetramer-defined viral CDR3s; viral motifs required at least three viral sequences plus V-gene enrichment. This is the immuneACCESS table as TCRdb keeps it, with only in-frame sequences that have V and J called. A part of the clones is gone; compared with another copy, unresolved V genes explain less than half, and the rest is unexplained. The V and J calls and the clone size are those of that table, but D and trimming were determined from the DNA. In this sample the table shows over 450 clones, 20% to 30% of which occur a single time. Together, the top ten hold about 15% of the sample.

As regards this clone: Its antigen is unknown. The sample holds no much larger clone one base away, and base qualities are not on file.

At diagnosis, peripheral blood, uninvolved tumor-adjacent lung and tumor were collected and stored as a combination of fresh-frozen and FFPE material. The clonotype was recovered from a woman aged 40 to 75 with stage II squamous cell lung carcinoma. This chain joins TRBV11-3 to TRBJ1-1, with TRBD1 tentatively as D gene (6 bases match). The sequencing used lung tumor tissue, collected before any cancer treatment. The DNA is as follows: TGTGCCAGCAGCTTAGGATCCGGCAGGGGTACGGTTGAAGCTTTCTTT. The translation is CASSLGSGRGTVEAFF. With the rest looked up from the reference TRBV11-3 and TRBJ1-1 genes rather than sequenced, the full variable domain is EAGVVQSPRYKIIEKKQPVAFWCNPISGHNTLYWYLQNLGQGPELLIRYENEEAVDDSQLPKDRFSAERLKGVDSTLKIQPAELGDSAVYLCASSLGSGRGTVEAFFGQGTRLTVV.